This entry lists 28 T cell receptor beta chains sequenced from one sample in a study of shared clonotypes between healthy human individuals. TCRdb keeps only in-frame clones here, not all; method: immunoSEQ multiplex PCR. The sample carries more than 2,000,000 clones, over 85% recorded once. Input material: naive CD4+ T cells from PBMCs. Subset: CD45RA+ positively selected. These receptors all stem from a young man in good health. Some clones in this sample may be carry-over from other donors' samples.

This chain links TRBV7-9 with TRBJ1-4; 8 nucleotides align to TRBD1. The V gene's germline CDR1 is SEHNR and CDR2 FQNEAQ (reference sequence). The junction had 16 bases not matched to a gene; V was cut back by 5 bases and J by 8 bases. The CDR3 consists of 17 residues. The CDR3: CASSHKRQGTDYEKLFF. CDR3 sequence (DNA): TGTGCCAGCAGCCATAAAAGACAGGGGACAGATTACGAAAAACTGTTTTTT.

Regarding this clone: Other DNA sequences in this specimen translate into the identical CDR3. CDR3 sequence: CAISDTAQETQYF. The CDR3 DNA reads as TGTGCCATCAGTGATACGGCACAAGAGACCCAGTACTTC. V gene TRBV10-3 combines with J gene TRBJ2-5; no firm D call. V lost 3 bases to trimming and J lost 2 bases, with 7 bases between them. The CDR3 covers 13 residues. Germline loops: CDR1 ENHRY, CDR2 SYGVKD.

The chain joins TRBV4-2 to TRBJ1-2; 12 nucleotides agree with TRBD1. The trim removed 3 bases at V and 7 bases at J, leaving 3 bases unmatched. The CDR3 is made up of 14 amino acids. Germline loops: CDR1 LGHNA, CDR2 YNFKEQ. This CDR3 reads CASSQGQGAAGYTF. The CDR3, as DNA: TGTGCCAGCAGCCAGGGACAGGGGGCCGCTGGCTACACCTTC.

This rearrangement joins TRBV5-4 to TRBJ2-5; 7 positions agree with TRBD2. This CDR3 region has 13 residues. J lost 2 bases, V lost 7 bases, and 5 bases had no gene match. Germline-derived CDR1 and CDR2 are SGHNT and YYREEE (reference sequence). The DNA of the CDR3 is TGTGCCAGCGGCTCGGGGGGACAAGAGACCCAGTACTTC. It translates to CASGSGGQETQYF.

CDR3 sequence: CASSRRGGAAKTYNEQFF. The CDR3 DNA sequence: TGTGCCAGCAGCCGTCGAGGGGGGGCGGCCAAAACCTACAATGAGCAGTTCTTC. The chain uses TRBV4-2 and TRBJ2-1; D possibly corresponds to TRBD2 (7 bases). The length of the CDR3 is 18 residues. Germline V CDR1 and CDR2: LGHNA, YNFKEQ. Trimming stripped 4 bases from V and 2 bases from J, with 21 bases between.

The chain uses TRBV5-1 and TRBJ1-1; 7 positions agree with TRBD1. V was clipped by 4 bases and J by 0 bases; unmatched bases: 9. This CDR3 comprises 16 residues. Germline assignment: CDR1 SGHRS and CDR2 YFSETQ. The CDR3 reads CASSIFGQEMNTEAFF. CDR3 coding DNA: TGCGCCAGCAGCATATTTGGACAGGAAATGAACACTGAAGCTTTCTTT.

The CDR3 here is CASSLRGTGVYEQYF. CDR3 coding DNA: TGTGCCAGCAGCCTACGCGGGACAGGGGTCTACGAGCAGTACTTC. The genes are TRBV7-6 and TRBJ2-7; TRBD1 matches 10 bases. The CDR3 runs 15 residues. The V and J ends lost 5 bases and 3 bases, in that order; junction bases with no gene match: 7. Germline loops: CDR1 SGHVS, CDR2 FNYEAQ.

V and J are TRBV28 and TRBJ2-2; maybe TRBD1 (5 bases). Germline V gene data show CDR1 as MDHEN and CDR2 as SYDVKM. The CDR3 has 13 residues. V was trimmed by 6 bases and J by 4 bases, leaving 9 bases between them. The CDR3 region is CASRLDTTGELFF. The DNA of the CDR3 is TGTGCCAGCAGGCTGGACACCACCGGGGAGCTGTTTTTT.

This clone appeared once. The CDR3 region has the DNA TGTGCCAGCAGGGGGACTGGGGGCCCCTACAATGAGCAGTTCTTC. It translates to CASRGTGGPYNEQFF. V is TRBV2 and J is TRBJ2-1; D possibly uses TRBD1 or TRBD2 (6 bases each). This CDR3 is 15 amino acids long. V lost 6 bases and J 2 bases, leaving 14 bases between the germline ends. Germline-derived CDR1 and CDR2 are SNHLY and FYNNEI.

The chain has TRBV28 and TRBJ2-5; 7 bases line up with TRBD1. The CDR3 extends over 15 amino acids. Germline lookup yields CDR1 MDHEN and CDR2 SYDVKM. After removal of 1 base from V and 3 bases from J, the junction contained 5 bases not matched to a gene. DNA for the CDR3: TGTGCCAGCAGTTTATCTGACAGGGCCAAAGAGACCCAGTACTTC. Protein: CASSLSDRAKETQYF.

Remarks on this clone: This sample includes further DNA sequences coding for the same CDR3. This chain joins TRBV18 and TRBJ2-2; unclear D gene. Germline loops: CDR1 KGHSH, CDR2 LQKENI. The germline V and J ends were trimmed by 3 bases and 6 bases, with 2 bases remaining between them. The CDR3 spans 11 residues. This CDR3 is CASSPPGELFF. CDR3 sequence (DNA): TGTGCCAGCTCACCCCCCGGGGAGCTGTTTTTT.

The V call is TRBV5-1, the J call TRBJ2-6; 9 nucleotides agree with TRBD1. After removal of 4 bases from V and 2 bases from J, the junction contained 10 bases not matched to a gene. The germline gives CDR1 SGHRS, CDR2 YFSETQ. The CDR3 sequence is 18 residues long. This CDR3 reads CASSPASQGAAGANVLTF. DNA of the CDR3: TGCGCCAGCAGCCCCGCCTCACAGGGGGCGGCTGGGGCCAACGTCCTGACTTTC.

Comment on this clone: Other DNA sequences in this sample translate to the same CDR3. The chain carries TRBV9 and TRBJ2-3; D gene unclear. Looked up from germline, CDR1 is SGDLS and CDR2 is YYNGEE. This CDR3 contains 13 residues. The ends were cut back, 0 bases at V and 5 bases at J, with 7 bases in the middle. In DNA form, the CDR3 reads TGTGCCAGCAGCGTAGGAGGTGGAGATACGCAGTATTTT. Residues: CASSVGGGDTQYF.

J is TRBJ2-3 and V is TRBV5-4, with D perhaps assigned TRBD1 or TRBD2 (5 bases each). The CDR3 is 16 residues long. Germline CDR1 SGHNT, CDR2 YYREEE (reference sequence). The ends were cut back, 2 bases at V and 0 bases at J, with 13 bases in the middle. The CDR3 nucleotides read TGTGCCAGCAGCTTCCCCAGGGACCCTAGCACAGATACGCAGTATTTT. Translation gives CASSFPRDPSTDTQYF.

This chain connects TRBV5-1 to TRBJ2-7; 10 nucleotides match TRBD1. V was pared by 4 bases and J by 2 bases, with 6 bases of the junction left unmatched. Per the germline V gene, CDR1 is SGHRS and CDR2 is YFSETQ. The CDR3 contains 15 residues. CDR3 residues: CASSNRDRGAYEQYF. DNA for the CDR3: TGCGCCAGCAGCAACCGGGACAGGGGCGCCTACGAGCAGTACTTC.

The rearrangement joins TRBV7-2 to TRBJ2-3; D not resolved. With 0 bases removed from V and 3 bases from J, the gap between germline ends came to 13 bases. The CDR3 covers 16 residues. Germline V gene lookup returns CDR1 SGHTA and CDR2 FQGNSA. The DNA of the CDR3 is TGTGCCAGCAGCTTAGCGTCTAGTTTTGGGACAGATACGCAGTATTTT. Its translation: CASSLASSFGTDTQYF.

The J gene is TRBJ1-4, the V gene TRBV6-1, with TRBD1 matching 10 bases. Germline V CDR1 and CDR2: MNHNS, SASEGT. This CDR3 is built from 14 residues. After removal of 7 bases from V and 8 bases from J, the junction contained 7 bases not matched to a gene. CDR3 DNA sequence: TGTGCCAGCATTCGGGACAGGGGCGCGGAAAAACTGTTTTTT. It encodes CASIRDRGAEKLFF.

The rearrangement uses TRBV15 and TRBJ1-5; no firm D call. V lost 0 bases and J lost 3, with 9 bases in between. The CDR3 has 15 residues. Germline CDR1 LNHNV, CDR2 YYDKDF (reference sequence). The CDR3 loop is CATSRDRPSNQPQHF. DNA for the CDR3: TGTGCCACCAGCAGAGACCGACCTTCCAATCAGCCCCAGCATTTT.

V and J are TRBV6-5 and TRBJ2-7, with 12 bases that match TRBD1. CDR1 and CDR2 (germline): MNHEY, SVGAGI. V lost 4 bases and J lost 7; bases outside the gene matches: 5. The CDR3 runs 14 residues. The CDR3 here is CASSWDRGRGEQYF. Written as DNA, the CDR3 is TGTGCCAGCAGTTGGGACAGGGGGCGCGGTGAGCAGTACTTC.

The rearrangement joins TRBV5-1 to TRBJ2-5; perhaps D is TRBD1 or TRBD2 (5 bases each). V gave up 7 bases and J gave up 1 base, with 14 bases separating them. This CDR3 is 14 amino acids long. Germline V gives CDR1 SGHRS, CDR2 YFSETQ. CDR3 nucleotide sequence: TGCGCCAGCTGCTCGAGGGACGCCCAAGAGACCCAGTACTTC. Translated: CASCSRDAQETQYF.

CDR3 bases: TGTGCCTGGAGTGTACTAGCAGGTGATACGCAGTATTTT. Translated, it gives CAWSVLAGDTQYF. V is TRBV30 and J is TRBJ2-3, with D possibly being TRBD2 (6 bases). The CDR3 extends over 13 amino acids. The V gene's germline CDR1 is GTSNPN and CDR2 SVGIG (reference sequence). V was trimmed by 0 bases and J by 6 bases, leaving 10 bases between them.

This chain connects TRBV7-2 to TRBJ1-2; 9 positions agree with TRBD1. V lost 5 bases and J lost 3; bases outside the gene matches: 7. CDR3 size: 15 residues. Germline-derived CDR1 and CDR2 are SGHTA and FQGNSA. The CDR3, as DNA: TGTGCCAGCAGCCGCGGGACAGGGAGGGACTATGGCTACACCTTC. Translated: CASSRGTGRDYGYTF.

The J gene is TRBJ2-7, the V gene TRBV15, with D possibly called TRBD1 or TRBD2 (5 bases each). This CDR3 has 12 residues. Per the germline V gene, CDR1 is LNHNV and CDR2 is YYDKDF (reference sequence). V was shortened by 5 bases and J by 2 bases, with 7 bases between the two germline ends. The CDR3 is CATSGGPYEQYF. CDR3 nucleotides: TGTGCCACCAGCGGGGGTCCCTACGAGCAGTACTTC. The variable domain in full, completed from reference TRBV15 and TRBJ2-7, reads DAMVIQNPRYQVTQFGKPVTLSCSQTLNHNVMYWYQQKSSQAPKLLFHYYDKDFNNEADTPDNFQSRRPNTSFCFLDIRSPGLGDTAMYLCATSGGPYEQYFGPGTRLTVT.

V and J are TRBV19 and TRBJ2-3; 13 bases agree with TRBD2. This CDR3 has 15 amino acids. Germline loops: CDR1 LNHDA, CDR2 SQIVND (reference sequence). The V and J ends lost 9 bases and 5 bases, in that order; junction bases with no gene match: 8. The chain's CDR3 is CASRGLAGAIDTQYF. The CDR3 nucleotides are TGTGCCAGCCGTGGACTAGCGGGAGCCATAGATACGCAGTATTTT.

V is TRBV5-5 and J is TRBJ1-5, with D possibly TRBD1 on 5 matching bases. Germline V CDR1 and CDR2: SGHKS, YYEKEE (reference sequence). Trimming cost V 1 base and J 7 bases, with 12 bases left between them. The CDR3 totals 14 residues. The CDR3 protein is CASSLRQGGQPQHF. The CDR3, as DNA: TGTGCCAGCAGCTTGCGGCAGGGCGGACAGCCCCAGCATTTT.

V usage is TRBV7-2 and J usage is TRBJ2-1; TRBD1 agrees at 9 bases. This CDR3 comprises 14 residues. In germline, CDR1 is SGHTA, CDR2 FQGNSA. The V and J ends lost 6 bases and 6 bases, in that order; junction bases with no gene match: 6. Here the CDR3 reads CASSRRDRVNEQFF. CDR3 DNA sequence: TGTGCCAGCAGTAGACGGGACAGGGTCAATGAGCAGTTCTTC.

V gene TRBV5-4 combines with J gene TRBJ1-1; D call uncertain. CDR3 length equals 15 residues. V lost 0 bases and J 4 bases, leaving 13 bases between the germline ends. The germline V gene encodes CDR1 SGHNT and CDR2 YYREEE (reference sequence). CDR3 bases: TGTGCCAGCAGCTTGGGGTCGTTAAGGGTCACTGAAGCTTTCTTT. It encodes CASSLGSLRVTEAFF.

In regard to this clone: Other DNA variants within this sample encode the same CDR3. This rearrangement joins TRBV28 to TRBJ1-5; 7 bases line up with TRBD1. V shed 5 bases, J shed 3 bases, and the junction held 4 bases outside the gene matches. CDR1 and CDR2 (germline): MDHEN, SYDVKM. This CDR3 has 14 residues. DNA for the CDR3: TGTGCCAGCAGTGGGGGACAGCTCAATCAGCCCCAGCATTTT. The encoded protein is CASSGGQLNQPQHF.